These T cell receptor beta chains were read from a single sample in a study of blood T cells in healthy people across ages. MiXCR, run by TCRdb on the 5' RACE reads, gives a single entry per CDR3 protein. The sample records around 1,500,000 distinct CDR3 sequences, roughly 27% being singletons. The sequenced material came from blood. The receptors here all came from a woman aged 25 to 39 in good health. Both conserved end residues are trimmed from each CDR3. The D gene is left open where the match is weak.

TRBV2	TRBD2	TRBJ2-1	12	ASSPREVGNEQF
TRBV6-5	TRBD2	TRBJ2-3	13	ASSLAGAITDTQY
TRBV18	-	TRBJ2-1	13	ASSPSTSSYNEQF
TRBV7-2	-	TRBJ1-2	13	ASSLESAANYGYT
TRBV28	TRBD1	TRBJ1-1	13	ASSFPPTGSLEAF
TRBV5-1	TRBD1	TRBJ2-1	10	ASSRQGNEQF
TRBV4-1	-	TRBJ2-2	13	ASSPRQFDTGELF
TRBV30	-	TRBJ1-4	13	AWSAPGHGNEKLF
TRBV4-3	TRBD1	TRBJ1-1	12	ASSLGKGATEAF
TRBV24-1	-	TRBJ1-5	11	ATSDLAGYPQH
TRBV5-4	TRBD2	TRBJ2-5	14	ASSLMGGDDQETQY
TRBV6-1	TRBD1	TRBJ2-1	13	ASSPGQGPAHEQF
TRBV24-1	-	TRBJ2-6	14	ATSDFAGSGANVLT
TRBV29-1	TRBD1	TRBJ1-2	14	SVSSFGQGRLYGYT
TRBV6-5	TRBD2	TRBJ2-1	14	ASSYDSSGGFYEQF
TRBV2	-	TRBJ1-4	10	ASSGGGEKLF
TRBV6-5	-	TRBJ1-2	11	AGRPGGGYGYT
TRBV20-1	-	TRBJ1-2	13	SARDQGGSDYGYT
TRBV10-2	-	TRBJ2-7	15	ASSELQGGGGTYEQY
TRBV5-1	-	TRBJ2-4	12	ASSLGGARNIQY
TRBV12-3/TRBV12-4	-	TRBJ1-5	14	ASSLGRRGVNQPQH
TRBV2	TRBD1	TRBJ2-7	13	ASIADRGGSYEQY